Each of the 24 T cell receptor beta chains below was sequenced from the same sample in a study of CD4 T cells in relation to SARS-CoV-2 and coronaviruses. The unexposed donors gave CD4+ T cells in about 2011-2019, prior to COVID-19. After about 11 days of culture, CD4+ T cells were isolated. Antigens of these TCRs are unknown. Measured with immunoSEQ multiplex PCR; TCRdb has only the in-frame clones, and not every one. This table holds almost 20,000 clones, 80% to 85% found once. Sequencing was performed on CD4+ T cells from PBMCs, cultured in vitro. The receptors come from a human donor in good health.

The V and J genes are TRBV13 and TRBJ1-3, with D hard to call. Germline CDR1 PRHDT, CDR2 FYEKMQ (reference sequence). The length of the CDR3 is 15 residues. Trimming removed 4 bases from V and 2 bases from J, with 12 bases in between. In DNA form, the CDR3 reads TGTGCCAGCAGCTACCGATTTAGGGCTGGAAACACCATATATTTT. Encoded protein: CASSYRFRAGNTIYF.

The chain is built from TRBV7-8 and TRBJ2-3; TRBD2 matches at 9 bases. CDR1 and CDR2 (germline): SGHVS, FQNEAQ. The CDR3 spans 14 residues. With V trimmed by 2 bases and J by 5 bases, 2 bases remained unmatched. The CDR3, as DNA: TGTGCCAGCAGCTTAATACTAGCGGGAGATACGCAGTATTTT. Translation: CASSLILAGDTQYF.

V is TRBV5-1 and J is TRBJ1-2; D unclear. CDR3 size: 14 residues. V was pared by 0 bases and J by 4 bases, with 10 bases between. CDR1 is SGHRS and CDR2 is YFSETQ in the germline V gene. The CDR3 DNA follows: TGCGCCAGCAGCTTGGATCCCACAAGCTATGGCTACACCTTC. Protein sequence: CASSLDPTSYGYTF.

This chain connects TRBV2 to TRBJ2-2, with D maybe TRBD1 (5 bases). The CDR3 consists of 13 residues. The ends were cut back, 6 bases at V and 1 base at J, with 6 bases in the middle. The V gene's germline CDR1 is SNHLY and CDR2 FYNNEI. The CDR3 DNA reads TGTGCCAGCAGGACAGAGAACACCGGGGAGCTGTTTTTT. It translates to CASRTENTGELFF.

The gene calls are TRBV5-1 and TRBJ2-1; 14 bases map to TRBD2. This CDR3 has 17 amino acids. Germline CDR1 and CDR2: SGHRS and YFSETQ. V was pared by 4 bases and J by 4 bases, with 7 bases of the junction left unmatched. CDR3 protein: CASSRGLAGDVYNEQFF. For the CDR3, the DNA is TGCGCCAGCAGCCGGGGACTAGCGGGAGATGTGTACAATGAGCAGTTCTTC.

The V gene is TRBV25-1, the J gene TRBJ2-7; D might be TRBD1 (5 bases). The germline V and J ends were trimmed by 4 bases and 2 bases, with 6 bases remaining between them. CDR1 MGHDK and CDR2 SYGVNS come from the germline V gene. CDR3 length equals 12 residues. CDR3: CASSGTTYEQYF. Here the CDR3 DNA reads TGTGCCAGCAGTGGGACAACCTACGAGCAGTACTTC.

The rearrangement joins TRBV10-3 to TRBJ2-5; TRBD1 is a possible D gene (5 bases). The germline gives CDR1 ENHRY, CDR2 SYGVKD. The ends were cut back, 6 bases at V and 0 bases at J, with 5 bases in the middle. The CDR3 runs to 12 residues. The CDR3 loop reads CAISRDQETQYF. CDR3 coding DNA: TGTGCCATCAGCAGGGACCAAGAGACCCAGTACTTC.

V and J are TRBV6-1 and TRBJ1-1, with 9 bases lining up with TRBD1. The CDR3 spans 14 residues. Trimming cost V 3 bases and J 4 bases; bases outside gene matches: 3. Per germline, CDR1 MNHNS and CDR2 SASEGT. CDR3: CASSDGQGSTEAFF. CDR3 sequence (DNA): TGTGCCAGCAGTGACGGACAGGGGAGCACTGAAGCTTTCTTT.

The J gene is TRBJ1-4, the V gene TRBV3-1 (or the pseudogene TRBV3-2), with 8 bases matching TRBD1. CDR1 LGHDT and CDR2 YNNKEL come from the germline V gene (reference sequence). The CDR3 runs 17 residues. V trimming: 5 bases; J trimming: 4 bases; junction bases outside the gene matches: 12. The CDR3 loop reads CASSSTPRQGNNEKLFF. The CDR3 DNA is TGTGCCAGCAGCTCAACTCCTAGACAGGGGAATAATGAAAAACTGTTTTTT.

V is TRBV7-8 and J is TRBJ2-5; D remains unclear. The germline V and J ends were trimmed by 4 bases and 5 bases, with 14 bases remaining between them. The germline gives CDR1 SGHVS, CDR2 FQNEAQ. CDR3 length: 14 residues. CDR3 in amino acids: CASSSRARQETQYF. The CDR3 DNA is TGTGCCAGCAGCTCAAGGGCGCGGCAGGAGACCCAGTACTTC.

DNA of the CDR3: TGTGCCAGCAGCCCGGGGGGCGGGAGCGGGAGCACCGGGGAGCTGTTTTTT. Translation: CASSPGGGSGSTGELFF. The chain employs TRBV7-9 and TRBJ2-2; 8 bases match TRBD2. The CDR3 extends over 17 amino acids. Germline V CDR1 and CDR2: SEHNR, FQNEAQ (reference sequence). V shed 5 bases and J 4 bases; nucleotides not matched to a gene: 12. Based on the CDR3 plus reference TRBV7-9 and TRBJ2-2, the full variable domain is DTGVSQNPRHKITKRGQNVTFRCDPISEHNRLYWYRQTLGQGPEFLTYFQNEAQLEKSRLLSDRFSAERPKGSFSTLEIQRTEQGDSAMYLCASSPGGGSGSTGELFFGEGSRLTVL.

The V call is TRBV7-2, the J call TRBJ2-7; possible D gene TRBD1, 5 bases. V lost 5 bases to trimming and J lost 3 bases, with 20 bases between them. The germline V gene has CDR1 SGHTA and CDR2 FQGNSA. This CDR3 contains 16 residues. This CDR3 reads CASSIGVGSPIYEQYF. The CDR3 DNA is TGTGCCAGCAGCATAGGGGTTGGTAGCCCAATCTACGAGCAGTACTTC.

The chain uses TRBV19 and TRBJ2-7, with D possibly TRBD1 on 6 matching bases. The CDR3 runs to 12 residues. The ends were cut back, 4 bases at V and 4 bases at J, with 8 bases in the middle. Germline-derived CDR1 and CDR2 are LNHDA and SQIVND (reference sequence). The CDR3 DNA follows: TGTGCCAGTAGTACAGGGGAATACGAGCAGTACTTC. Translating gives CASSTGEYEQYF.

This sequence joins TRBV5-5 and TRBJ1-5; weak D call: TRBD1 (6 bases). Trimming removed 0 bases from V and 7 bases from J, with 11 bases in between. Germline V gene lookup returns CDR1 SGHKS and CDR2 YYEKEE (reference sequence). The CDR3 is made up of 14 amino acids. CDR3 region: CASSLEQGHQPQHF. The DNA of the CDR3 is TGTGCCAGCAGCTTGGAACAGGGCCACCAGCCCCAGCATTTT.

A few counts support this clone. The V call is TRBV7-9, the J call TRBJ1-4; D not certain. Germline CDR1 and CDR2: SEHNR and FQNEAQ (reference sequence). The CDR3 has 11 residues. V shed 5 bases and J shed 12 bases, with 10 bases lying between them. The CDR3 here is CASSRALELFF. DNA of the CDR3: TGTGCCAGCAGCCGGGCTTTGGAACTGTTTTTT.

The chain links TRBV29-1 to TRBJ2-7, with TRBD2 matching over 8 bases. This CDR3 spans 14 amino acids. V shed 6 bases, J shed 0 bases, and the junction held 7 bases outside the gene matches. Looked up from germline, CDR1 is SQVTM and CDR2 is ANQGSEA. The CDR3 loop reads CSVRTGGGSYEQYF. CDR3 nucleotides: TGCAGCGTCAGAACGGGGGGGGGCTCCTACGAGCAGTACTTC.

The CDR3 DNA reads TGTGCCAGTAGTATAGGGGAGGTTTGGGCTAATGAAAAACTGTTTTTT. It specifies CASSIGEVWANEKLFF. J is TRBJ1-4 and V is TRBV19; D not resolved. The CDR3 contains 16 residues. Germline V gene lookup returns CDR1 LNHDA and CDR2 SQIVND (reference sequence). V lost 1 base, J lost 3 bases, and 12 bases lay in between.

This chain uses TRBV30 with TRBJ2-7; TRBD1 agrees at 10 bases. Losses at the gene ends were 3 bases for V and 5 bases for J; bases not matched to a gene: 10. Germline V gives CDR1 GTSNPN, CDR2 SVGIG (reference sequence). The CDR3 has 15 residues. The CDR3, as DNA: TGTGCCTGGAGGATAGCGGGGACAGGGGTCCACGAGCAGTACTTC. It translates to CAWRIAGTGVHEQYF.

V usage is TRBV3-1 (or the pseudogene TRBV3-2) and J usage is TRBJ1-5, with TRBD1 identical over 7 bases. CDR3 length equals 16 residues. After removal of 2 bases from V and 2 bases from J, the junction contained 6 bases not matched to a gene. Germline lookup yields CDR1 LGHDT and CDR2 YNNKEL (reference sequence). The CDR3 sequence: CASSQNFGQGNQPQHF. CDR3 nucleotide sequence: TGTGCCAGCAGCCAAAACTTCGGACAGGGCAATCAGCCCCAGCATTTT.

This chain links TRBV29-1 with TRBJ1-5; D remains unclear. Germline CDR1 and CDR2: SQVTM and ANQGSEA. The CDR3 sequence is 13 residues long. The CDR3 is CSISDSPGLPQHF. The DNA for the CDR3 is TGCAGTATTTCCGATAGCCCCGGGTTGCCCCAGCATTTT.

V and J are TRBV7-9 and TRBJ2-7; TRBD1 aligns across 10 bases. This CDR3 has 16 residues. V lost 1 base and J lost 2; bases outside the gene matches: 5. Germline loops: CDR1 SEHNR, CDR2 FQNEAQ (reference sequence). CDR3 residues: CASSLVLTGGTYEQYF. The CDR3 DNA is TGTGCCAGCAGCTTAGTCCTGACAGGGGGCACCTACGAGCAGTACTTC.

The chain has TRBV6-2 or TRBV6-3 and TRBJ2-7, with TRBD1 identical over 11 bases. The J segment lost 7 bases and the V segment lost 4 bases, leaving 9 bases of the junction unmatched. From germline, CDR1 is MNHEY and CDR2 SVGEGT. The CDR3 is 15 residues long. The DNA of the CDR3 is TGTGCCAGCAGTTTCGGACAGGGGGCTTCGGGAGAGCAGTACTTC. Translating gives CASSFGQGASGEQYF.

The V call is TRBV3-1 (or the pseudogene TRBV3-2), the J call TRBJ2-7; D call uncertain. Germline V gene sequence: CDR1 LGHDT, CDR2 YNNKEL (reference sequence). The CDR3 runs to 14 residues. With 1 base removed from V and 0 bases from J, the gap between germline ends came to 7 bases. The CDR3 DNA reads as TGTGCCAGCAGCCAAGTCCCGGCCTCCTACGAGCAGTACTTC. It codes for CASSQVPASYEQYF.

This chain connects TRBV4-1 to TRBJ2-3; 16 nucleotides agree with TRBD2. This CDR3 is built from 19 residues. Germline V gene sequence: CDR1 MGHRA, CDR2 YSYEKL. Losses at the gene ends were 3 bases for V and 3 bases for J; bases not matched to a gene: 9. Written as DNA, the CDR3 is TGCGCCAGCAGCCAGAGGGGGACTAGCGGGGGGGCTGGGACAGATACGCAGTATTTT. Translation gives CASSQRGTSGGAGTDTQYF.